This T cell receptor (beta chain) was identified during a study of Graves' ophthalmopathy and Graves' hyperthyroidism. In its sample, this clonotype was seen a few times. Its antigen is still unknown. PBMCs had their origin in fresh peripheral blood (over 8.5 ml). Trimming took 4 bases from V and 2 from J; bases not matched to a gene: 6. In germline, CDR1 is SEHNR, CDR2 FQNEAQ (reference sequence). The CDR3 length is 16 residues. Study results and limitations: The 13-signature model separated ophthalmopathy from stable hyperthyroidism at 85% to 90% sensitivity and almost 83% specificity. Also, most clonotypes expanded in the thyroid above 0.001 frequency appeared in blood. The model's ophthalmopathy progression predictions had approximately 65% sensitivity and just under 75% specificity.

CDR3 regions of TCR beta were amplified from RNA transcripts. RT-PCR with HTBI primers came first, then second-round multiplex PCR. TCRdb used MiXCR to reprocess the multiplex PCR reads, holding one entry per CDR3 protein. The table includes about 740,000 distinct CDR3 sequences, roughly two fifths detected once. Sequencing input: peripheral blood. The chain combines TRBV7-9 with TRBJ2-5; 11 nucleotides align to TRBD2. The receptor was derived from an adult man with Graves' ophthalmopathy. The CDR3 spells CASSWPGTSGQETQYF. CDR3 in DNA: TGTGCCAGCAGCTGGCCTGGGACTAGCGGTCAAGAGACCCAGTACTTC. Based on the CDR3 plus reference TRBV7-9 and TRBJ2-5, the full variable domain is DTGVSQNPRHKITKRGQNVTFRCDPISEHNRLYWYRQTLGQGPEFLTYFQNEAQLEKSRLLSDRFSAERPKGSFSTLEIQRTEQGDSAMYLCASSWPGTSGQETQYFGPGTRLLVL.